This TCR beta chain was profiled in a study of response to subunit inactivated influenza vaccine. This clonotype was seen more than once but under ten times. TCRdb reprocessed the RT-PCR reads with MiXCR, giving one entry per CDR3 protein. The sample records roughly 790,000 distinct CDR3 sequences, around 20% being singletons. V shed 5 bases and J shed 5 bases, with 25 bases lying between them. CDR3 length equals 16 residues. Germline V gene data show CDR1 as DFQATT and CDR2 as SNEGSKA (reference sequence). The sequenced sample was PBMCs from blood, obtained about 5 days after vaccination. The sequence was obtained from a man aged 45-60 years who received an inactivated influenza vaccine. The chain has TRBV20-1 and TRBJ2-7, with a tentative D call TRBD1 (6 bases). The CDR3 region has the DNA TGCAGTGCTCAAGGCAGGGGATCCAGGGACGGAGACGAGCAGTACTTC. Translation: CSAQGRGSRDGDEQYF.